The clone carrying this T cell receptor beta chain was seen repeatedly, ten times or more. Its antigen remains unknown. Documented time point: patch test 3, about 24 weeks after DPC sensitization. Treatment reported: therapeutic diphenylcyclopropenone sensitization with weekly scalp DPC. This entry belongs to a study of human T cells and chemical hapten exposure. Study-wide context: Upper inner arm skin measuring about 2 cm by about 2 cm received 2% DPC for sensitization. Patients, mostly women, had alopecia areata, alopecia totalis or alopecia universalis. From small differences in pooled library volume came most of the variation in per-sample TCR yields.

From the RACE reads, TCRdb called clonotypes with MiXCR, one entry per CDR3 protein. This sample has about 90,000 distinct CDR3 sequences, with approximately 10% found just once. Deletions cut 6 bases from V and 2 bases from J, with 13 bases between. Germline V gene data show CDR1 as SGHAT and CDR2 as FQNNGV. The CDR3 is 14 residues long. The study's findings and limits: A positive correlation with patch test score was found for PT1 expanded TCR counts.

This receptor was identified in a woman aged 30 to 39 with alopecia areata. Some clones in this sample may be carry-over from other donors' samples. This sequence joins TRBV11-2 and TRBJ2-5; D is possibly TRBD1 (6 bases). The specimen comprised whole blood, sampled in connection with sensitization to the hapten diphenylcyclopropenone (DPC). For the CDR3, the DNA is TGTGCCAGCAGTTATGCAGGGGTTCAAGAGACCCAGTACTTC. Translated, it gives CASSYAGVQETQYF.